These T cell receptor beta chains were read from a single sample in a study of Ad26.COV2.S vaccination and SARS-CoV-2 variants. Using immunoSEQ multiplex PCR, the repertoire was profiled, and TCRdb retains in-frame clones only, with some absent. The sample has over 100,000 clones, around 82% seen once; the top ten hold 15% to 20%. The specimen was peripheral blood, collected after recovery from COVID-19. Every receptor here comes from a human donor who had recovered from COVID-19. Each CDR3 is given with its conserved first and last residue. Each record gives: J gene, V gene, clone size, D gene, CDR3 protein, CDR3 DNA. The D gene is left open where the match is weak. Rows may omit the clone size; those that give it use once, few, many or a size class.

>TRBJ1-5|TRBV12-3/TRBV12-4|-|-
CASTDRGPQHF
TGTGCCAGCACCGACCGGGGGCCCCAGCATTTT
>TRBJ2-6|TRBV5-1|-|-
CASPRAGANVLTF
TGCGCCAGTCCCAGGGCTGGGGCCAACGTCCTGACTTTC
>TRBJ2-7|TRBV12-3/TRBV12-4|once|-
CASSRQYYEQYF
TGTGCCAGCAGTCGACAGTACTACGAGCAGTACTTC
>TRBJ2-2|TRBV11-3|-|-
CASSLNAIYGNTGELFF
TGTGCCAGCAGCTTAAACGCTATTTACGGGAACACCGGGGAGCTGTTTTTT
>TRBJ1-1|TRBV7-9|-|-
CASRIHREVVTEAFF
TGTGCCAGCAGAATCCACAGGGAAGTGGTCACTGAAGCTTTCTTT
>TRBJ1-2|TRBV5-1|-|-
CASSFSGPGGYTF
TGCGCCAGCAGCTTTTCGGGGCCTGGGGGCTACACCTTC
>TRBJ2-7|TRBV30|-|-
CAWGPASNLWTYEQYF
TGTGCCTGGGGACCAGCTTCAAACCTTTGGACCTACGAGCAGTACTTC
>TRBJ1-5|TRBV15|-|-
CATSRVPGRAQPQHF
TGTGCCACCAGCAGAGTTCCGGGCCGCGCTCAGCCCCAGCATTTT
>TRBJ1-2|TRBV2|-|-
CASGSRDGYGYTF
TGTGCCAGCGGCAGTCGGGACGGCTATGGCTACACCTTC
>TRBJ1-1|TRBV5-4|-|TRBD1
CASSSGQGLNTEAFF
TGTGCCAGCAGCTCGGGACAGGGACTGAACACTGAAGCTTTCTTT
>TRBJ1-2|TRBV3-1/TRBV3-2|once|TRBD1
CASSQATGSYGYTF
TGTGCCAGCAGCCAAGCGACAGGGAGCTATGGCTACACCTTC
>TRBJ2-3|TRBV28|-|-
CASSPTGNSWDTQYF
TGTGCCAGCAGCCCAACAGGAAACAGCTGGGATACGCAGTATTTT
>TRBJ2-3|TRBV7-9|-|TRBD2
CASSPSGGTDTQYF
TGTGCCAGCAGTCCTAGCGGGGGCACAGATACGCAGTATTTT
>TRBJ2-1|TRBV7-2|-|-
CASSPLGGVSYNEQFF
TGTGCCAGCAGCCCCCTGGGCGGGGTCTCCTACAATGAGCAGTTCTTC
>TRBJ2-2|TRBV12-3/TRBV12-4|-|-
CASSPPQTGELFF
TGTGCCAGCAGTCCCCCTCAAACCGGGGAGCTGTTTTTT
>TRBJ2-1|TRBV25-1|-|-
CASSAPGIYNEQFF
TGTGCCAGCAGTGCCCCGGGGATCTACAATGAGCAGTTCTTC
>TRBJ2-6|TRBV5-4|-|TRBD1
CASRPGQTSGANVLTF
TGTGCCAGCAGACCGGGACAGACCTCTGGGGCCAACGTCCTGACTTTC
>TRBJ1-1|TRBV5-1|-|TRBD1
CASSLQGLRTEAFF
TGCGCCAGCAGCTTACAGGGGCTAAGAACTGAAGCTTTCTTT
>TRBJ1-1|TRBV6-6|-|-
CASSYSASGSEAFF
TGTGCCAGCAGTTACTCGGCCTCGGGCTCTGAAGCTTTCTTT
>TRBJ2-6|TRBV7-9|once|TRBD1
CASSSPGSGQHSGANVLTF
TGTGCCAGCAGCTCCCCAGGGTCGGGACAGCACTCTGGGGCCAACGTCCTGACTTTC